Below, 21 T cell receptor beta chains from the same sample are listed, as sequenced in a study of cytomegalovirus exposure and HLA in healthy donors. The PCR employed 60 Vbeta primers together with 13 Jbeta primers. The data were produced by immunoSEQ multiplex PCR, yet TCRdb's version contains in-frame clones alone and is incomplete. The sample holds some 110,000 clones, less than 80% seen once. Sequenced sample: PBMCs. These receptors were taken from a woman aged 25 to 39 in good health and CMV-seronegative.

V is TRBV7-2 and J is TRBJ1-2, with TRBD1 matching over 11 bases. CDR1 is SGHTA and CDR2 is FQGNSA in the germline V gene. V lost 1 base and J lost 8; bases outside the gene matches: 3. The CDR3 sequence is 14 residues long. CDR3 sequence (DNA): TGTGCCAGCAGCTTAGTCCGGACAGGGGGCGGCTACACCTTC. It yields the protein CASSLVRTGGGYTF.

This clone has only a few counts. V is TRBV19 and J is TRBJ1-2; TRBD1 is a possible D gene (5 bases). This CDR3 is built from 15 residues. The V gene's germline CDR1 is LNHDA and CDR2 SQIVND (reference sequence). Trimming removed 0 bases at V and 0 bases at J, with 8 bases between. CDR3 nucleotide sequence: TGTGCCAGTAGTATAGATCAACAGGCTAACTATGGCTACACCTTC. Protein: CASSIDQQANYGYTF.

The V call is TRBV6-1, the J call TRBJ1-2, with TRBD1 matching over 7 bases. CDR3 length: 13 amino acids. CDR1 is MNHNS, CDR2 SASEGT, per germline. J lost 4 bases, V lost 2 bases, and 1 base had no gene match. The CDR3, as DNA: TGTGCCAGCAGTGAAACAGGGGTCTATGGCTACACCTTC. It specifies CASSETGVYGYTF.

The CDR3 reads CASSWGSGWQETQYF. CDR3 nucleotides: TGCGCCAGCAGCTGGGGTTCAGGGTGGCAAGAGACCCAGTACTTC. V usage is TRBV5-1 and J usage is TRBJ2-5; possible D gene TRBD1, 5 bases. Germline-derived CDR1 and CDR2 are SGHRS and YFSETQ. The CDR3 runs to 15 residues. The V and J ends lost 3 bases and 2 bases respectively, with 14 bases between them.

V usage is TRBV10-3 and J usage is TRBJ1-1, with a weak D call TRBD1 (6 bases). Germline-derived CDR1 and CDR2 are ENHRY and SYGVKD. V was cut by 6 bases and J by 1 base, with 6 bases left in between. This CDR3 comprises 12 residues. The CDR3 bases are TGTGCCATCAGACAGGGGAACACTGAAGCTTTCTTT. Its translation: CAIRQGNTEAFF.

The V and J genes are TRBV27 and TRBJ2-7, with TRBD1 identical over 8 bases. Per germline, CDR1 MNHEY and CDR2 SMNVEV (reference sequence). After removal of 5 bases from V and 4 bases from J, the junction contained 13 bases not matched to a gene. The CDR3 spans 16 residues. The CDR3 DNA reads as TGTGCCAGCAGTCCAACAGGGGGAAGTTACGGTTACGAGCAGTACTTC. Amino acid sequence: CASSPTGGSYGYEQYF.

There are a few counts of this clone. V and J are TRBV29-1 and TRBJ1-1; D is ambiguous. Trimming took off 6 bases at V and 4 bases at J, with 15 bases between the two ends. This CDR3 region has 13 residues. Per the germline V gene, CDR1 is SQVTM and CDR2 is ANQGSEA. The CDR3 bases are TGCAGCGTCGAGGGCGATAAGAGCACTGAAGCTTTCTTT. It specifies CSVEGDKSTEAFF.

The chain carries TRBV13 and TRBJ2-7, with TRBD2 as a possible D gene (6 bases). Germline CDR1 reads PRHDT; CDR2 reads FYEKMQ (reference sequence). This CDR3 has 15 amino acids. V lost 0 bases and J 3 bases, leaving 12 bases between the germline ends. The CDR3: CASSLGLGEDYEQYF. The CDR3 coding sequence is TGTGCCAGCAGCTTAGGCCTTGGGGAGGACTACGAGCAGTACTTC. The entire variable domain, with the rest obtained from reference TRBV13 and TRBJ2-7, is as follows: AAGVIQSPRHLIKEKRETATLKCYPIPRHDTVYWYQQGPGQDPQFLISFYEKMQSDKGSIPDRFSAQQFSDYHSELNMSSLELGDSALYFCASSLGLGEDYEQYFGPGTRLTVT.

The chain couples TRBV19 to TRBJ2-5; 8 nucleotides agree with TRBD2. CDR1 and CDR2 (germline): LNHDA, SQIVND (reference sequence). CDR3 length: 15 amino acids. After removal of 5 bases from V and 5 bases from J, the junction contained 10 bases not matched to a gene. The CDR3 here is CASSPGSSGSETQYF. In nucleotides, the CDR3 is TGTGCCAGTAGTCCCGGATCTAGCGGGTCCGAGACCCAGTACTTC.

The V call is TRBV21-1, the J call TRBJ2-3; TRBD2, as called in the table, went unchecked against the DNA. TRBV21-1 is deemed a pseudogene. The CDR3 extends over 16 amino acids. The CDR3 DNA sequence: TGTGCCAGCAGCAAGGGACTAGCGGGAGTAGATGATACGCAGTATTTT. Translation gives CASSKGLAGVDDTQYF.

The rearrangement joins TRBV7-2 to TRBJ2-7, with 8 positions matching TRBD1. This CDR3 is built from 15 residues. The V gene end was trimmed by 5 bases and the J gene end by 2 bases; junction bases not matched to a gene: 8. CDR1 and CDR2 from the germline V gene are SGHTA and FQGNSA. CDR3 DNA sequence: TGTGCCAGCAGCCCGACCGGGACAGGTCCCTACGAGCAGTACTTC. Translated, it gives CASSPTGTGPYEQYF.

Concerning this clone: Other nucleotide sequences from this sample produce the same CDR3. The chain has TRBV6-5 and TRBJ1-4, with no clear D. Germline CDR1 reads MNHEY; CDR2 reads SVGAGI. The V gene lost 2 bases and the J gene lost 0 bases, with 10 bases spanning the gap. The CDR3 is 16 residues long. For the CDR3, the DNA is TGTGCCAGCAGTTACCAGACGGGTGCAACTAATGAAAAACTGTTTTTT. Amino acids: CASSYQTGATNEKLFF.

This chain connects TRBV20-1 to TRBJ1-6, with a weak D call TRBD1 (6 bases). The V gene's germline CDR1 is DFQATT and CDR2 SNEGSKA (reference sequence). This CDR3 has 11 residues. The V end lost 5 bases, the J end lost 10 bases, and 9 bases lay between the germline ends. The CDR3 region is CSAQDRSPLHF. The CDR3 region has the DNA TGCAGTGCTCAGGACAGATCACCCCTCCACTTT.

The chain carries TRBV5-4 and TRBJ2-7, with D unresolved. V lost 4 bases and J lost 4, with 12 bases in between. CDR3 length equals 13 residues. The germline gives CDR1 SGHNT, CDR2 YYREEE (reference sequence). CDR3 protein: CASSRVNGYEQYF. The CDR3 DNA reads TGTGCCAGCAGCCGGGTTAATGGGTACGAGCAGTACTTC.

V gene TRBV28 combines with J gene TRBJ2-7; 8 bases fit TRBD2. The CDR3 has 15 residues. Germline CDR1 is MDHEN and CDR2 is SYDVKM. V lost 7 bases and J lost 2; bases outside the gene matches: 10. The CDR3 protein is CASTARTSGAYEQYF. The CDR3 coding sequence is TGTGCCAGCACCGCACGAACTAGCGGCGCCTACGAGCAGTACTTC.

The V call is TRBV5-4, the J call TRBJ2-7; TRBD2 aligns across 13 bases. The trim removed 4 bases at V and 1 base at J, leaving 8 bases unmatched. Germline V CDR1 and CDR2: SGHNT, YYREEE (reference sequence). The CDR3 sequence is 17 residues long. The CDR3 DNA is TGTGCCAGCAGCGGTCGGACTAGCGGGAGTGTTTCCTACGAGCAGTACTTC. Translated, it gives CASSGRTSGSVSYEQYF.

The chain carries TRBV18 and TRBJ1-1; D ambiguous. This CDR3 has 14 residues. Per germline, CDR1 KGHSH and CDR2 LQKENI. Trimming took off 0 bases at V and 1 base at J, with 6 bases between the two ends. CDR3 sequence (DNA): TGTGCCAGCTCACCACCGTCCAGGAACACTGAAGCTTTCTTT. Translation: CASSPPSRNTEAFF.

This chain connects TRBV5-8 to TRBJ2-2, with D unresolved. CDR1 and CDR2 from the germline V gene are SGHTS and YDEGEE. Trimming shortened V by 0 bases and J by 0 bases, and 12 bases separated the two germline ends. The CDR3 loop spans 17 amino acids. The CDR3 sequence: CASSLASGYPNTGELFF. CDR3 nucleotide sequence: TGTGCCAGCAGCTTGGCATCAGGCTATCCGAACACCGGGGAGCTGTTTTTT.

V usage is TRBV5-1 and J usage is TRBJ2-7, with TRBD2 identical over 10 bases. Germline-derived CDR1 and CDR2 are SGHRS and YFSETQ. The CDR3 has 15 residues. The V and J ends lost 6 bases and 6 bases, in that order; junction bases with no gene match: 12. The CDR3 nucleotides read TGCGCCAGCAACATGGGGAATTTAGCGGGAGGCGAGCAGTACTTC. This translates into CASNMGNLAGGEQYF. The full variable domain, its missing parts supplied by reference TRBV5-1 and TRBJ2-7, is KAGVTQTPRYLIKTRGQQVTLSCSPISGHRSVSWYQQTPGQGLQFLFEYFSETQRNKGNFPGRFSGRQFSNSRSEMNVSTLELGDSALYLCASNMGNLAGGEQYFGPGTRLTVT.

This chain links TRBV30 with TRBJ1-5, with 12 bases fitting TRBD1. The CDR3 is 16 residues long. V gave up 5 bases and J gave up 2 bases; unmatched junction bases: 7. Looked up from germline, CDR1 is GTSNPN and CDR2 is SVGIG (reference sequence). This chain's CDR3 is CAWGGTGGSGNQPQHF. The CDR3 DNA sequence: TGTGCCTGGGGGGGGACAGGGGGCAGTGGCAATCAGCCCCAGCATTTT.

The V and J genes are TRBV20-1 and TRBJ2-7, with 7 bases that match TRBD1. Germline-derived CDR1 and CDR2 are DFQATT and SNEGSKA (reference sequence). Germline trimming cut 5 bases from V and 9 bases from J; bases unmatched to any gene: 7. The CDR3 is 11 amino acids. CDR3 DNA: TGCAGTGCTGATCTAAAGGGGGCGCAGTACTTC. This codes for CSADLKGAQYF.